A single sample gave rise to the 26 T cell receptor beta chains below, sequenced in a study of blood T cell repertoires in COVID-19. Produced via immunoSEQ multiplex PCR; TCRdb's table is partial and in-frame only. The sample holds 150,000 to 200,000 clones; around nine tenths are singletons and the top ten take approximately 12%. The sequencing sample was made of peripheral blood. The source is a woman in her seventies with COVID-19, enrolled during active disease.

The chain recombines TRBV18 with TRBJ2-7; D is ambiguous. The CDR3 is 12 residues long. Germline assignment: CDR1 KGHSH and CDR2 LQKENI. V was pared by 6 bases and J by 3 bases, with 9 bases between. CDR3 DNA sequence: TGTGCCAGCTCGCTACTCTACTACGAGCAGTACTTC. This encodes CASSLLYYEQYF.

The rearrangement uses TRBV19 and TRBJ2-1; D not resolved. This CDR3 region has 13 residues. Trimming stripped 3 bases from V and 6 bases from J, with 9 bases between. The germline V gene encodes CDR1 LNHDA and CDR2 SQIVND (reference sequence). The CDR3: CASSISPPNEQFF. Here the CDR3 DNA reads TGTGCCAGTAGTATTAGCCCTCCCAATGAGCAGTTCTTC. Variable domain in full (rest from reference TRBV19 and TRBJ2-1): DGGITQSPKYLFRKEGQNVTLSCEQNLNHDAMYWYRQDPGQGLRLIYYSQIVNDFQKGDIAEGYSVSREKKESFPLTVTSAQKNPTAFYLCASSISPPNEQFFGPGTRLTVL.

This clone has only a few counts. The genes are TRBV11-2 and TRBJ1-2; a weak D match, TRBD1 (6 bases). Per germline, CDR1 SGHAT and CDR2 FQNNGV. V lost 0 bases and J lost 4, with 15 bases in between. This CDR3 contains 16 residues. Written as DNA, the CDR3 is TGTGCCAGCAGCTTAGATCTCGACAGGACTCGCTATGGCTACACCTTC. It encodes CASSLDLDRTRYGYTF.

This chain connects TRBV5-1 to TRBJ2-3; D is unresolved. Trimming stripped 1 base from V and 0 bases from J, with 21 bases between. Per germline, CDR1 SGHRS and CDR2 YFSETQ. The CDR3 covers 19 residues. As DNA, the CDR3 is TGCGCCAGCAGCTTGATGAGGAGATTACTGAATGCTAGCACAGATACGCAGTATTTT. Its translation is CASSLMRRLLNASTDTQYF.

V is TRBV7-8 and J is TRBJ1-3; 8 nucleotides align to TRBD1. Trimming removed 1 base from V and 11 bases from J; junction bases left unmatched: 7. The germline V gene encodes CDR1 SGHVS and CDR2 FQNEAQ. The CDR3 has 14 amino acids. The CDR3 bases are TGTGCCAGCAGCTTAGGGGCAGGGGGCTCAGCCATATATTTT. Its protein product is CASSLGAGGSAIYF.

The chain combines TRBV7-2 with TRBJ2-3; 8 bases line up with TRBD2. V lost 5 bases to trimming and J lost 0 bases; unmatched junction nucleotides: 10. CDR1 SGHTA and CDR2 FQGNSA come from the germline V gene. This CDR3 is 17 amino acids long. CDR3 nucleotides: TGTGCCAGCAGCCCCCCCTCCGCGGGGGGAAGCACAGATACGCAGTATTTT. Translated: CASSPPSAGGSTDTQYF.

This chain connects TRBV11-3 to TRBJ1-2; 8 bases are a match to TRBD1. Germline V gene data show CDR1 as SGHNT and CDR2 as YENEEA. The CDR3 runs 15 residues. The V segment lost 5 bases and the J segment 3 bases; nucleotides outside the gene matches: 8. The CDR3 nucleotides read TGTGCCAGCAGCAGTAGACAGGGGACTTACTATGGCTACACCTTC. Protein: CASSSRQGTYYGYTF.

The rearrangement links TRBV7-9 to TRBJ1-4; 7 positions match TRBD1. The CDR3 has 17 residues. Trimming took 1 base from V and 8 from J; bases not matched to a gene: 13. The germline gives CDR1 SEHNR, CDR2 FQNEAQ (reference sequence). CDR3 DNA: TGTGCCAGCAGCTTAGGGTCGGGGAACAGGGGTCAAGAAAAACTGTTTTTT. Amino acids: CASSLGSGNRGQEKLFF. Looking up the rest from reference TRBV7-9 and TRBJ1-4 gives the full variable domain: DTGVSQNPRHKITKRGQNVTFRCDPISEHNRLYWYRQTLGQGPEFLTYFQNEAQLEKSRLLSDRFSAERPKGSFSTLEIQRTEQGDSAMYLCASSLGSGNRGQEKLFFGSGTQLSVL.

This chain joins TRBV11-2 and TRBJ2-5; tentative D call: TRBD2 (6 bases). The CDR3 totals 14 residues. The V and J ends lost 5 bases and 1 base respectively, with 11 bases between them. Germline V lookup: CDR1 SGHAT, CDR2 FQNNGV. CDR3 DNA sequence: TGTGCCAGCAGCCCGGGACTTATCCAAGAGACCCAGTACTTC. Translating gives CASSPGLIQETQYF.

The CDR3 protein is CASSLPGQVETQYF. CDR3 in DNA: TGTGCCAGCAGCTTACCAGGACAGGTGGAGACCCAGTACTTC. The chain links TRBV7-2 to TRBJ2-5, with TRBD1 identical over 7 bases. Germline V CDR1 and CDR2: SGHTA, FQGNSA. V gave up 2 bases and J gave up 5 bases; unmatched junction bases: 5. This CDR3 spans 14 amino acids.

The V and J genes are TRBV5-8 and TRBJ1-3; unclear D gene. V lost 1 base and J lost 0, with 11 bases in between. Germline lookup yields CDR1 SGHTS and CDR2 YDEGEE. This CDR3 is 16 amino acids long. In nucleotides, the CDR3 is TGTGCCAGCAGCTTGTTCAGAGACATCTCTGGAAACACCATATATTTT. Its translation: CASSLFRDISGNTIYF.

The V gene is TRBV15, the J gene TRBJ1-3; weak D call: TRBD1 (6 bases). This CDR3 has 16 amino acids. Trimming removed 5 bases at V and 0 bases at J, with 14 bases between. Looked up from germline, CDR1 is LNHNV and CDR2 is YYDKDF (reference sequence). As DNA, the CDR3 is TGTGCCACCAGCGGCGACAGGTTGAGCTCTGGAAACACCATATATTTT. It translates to CATSGDRLSSGNTIYF.

This chain joins TRBV4-1 and TRBJ2-3, with TRBD2 matching 10 bases. CDR1 is MGHRA and CDR2 is YSYEKL in the germline V gene. This CDR3 region has 17 residues. Trimming removed 1 base from V and 3 bases from J; junction bases left unmatched: 7. The CDR3 sequence is CASSQALASGRTDTQYF. The CDR3 DNA follows: TGCGCCAGCAGCCAAGCCCTGGCTAGCGGGAGAACAGATACGCAGTATTTT.

The chain employs TRBV5-6 and TRBJ1-2, with 7 bases fitting TRBD1. The J segment lost 2 bases and the V segment lost 4 bases, leaving 5 bases of the junction unmatched. The germline CDR1 and CDR2 sequences are SGHDT and YYEEEE. This CDR3 spans 14 amino acids. The CDR3 nucleotides are TGTGCCAGCAGCGCGGGACAGCCAAACTATGGCTACACCTTC. Protein: CASSAGQPNYGYTF.

The J gene is TRBJ2-1, the V gene TRBV2, with D maybe TRBD2 (6 bases). CDR3 length: 13 residues. CDR1 SNHLY and CDR2 FYNNEI come from the germline V gene. With 1 base removed from V and 12 bases from J, the gap between germline ends came to 13 bases. The CDR3 is CASSEEVRGMQFF. The CDR3 bases are TGTGCCAGCAGTGAAGAGGTTCGGGGGATGCAGTTCTTC.

The CDR3 loop is CATSDFRTGDTGELFF. The CDR3 DNA is TGTGCCACCAGTGATTTTCGGACAGGGGACACCGGGGAGCTGTTTTTT. The chain combines TRBV24-1 with TRBJ2-2; 9 positions match TRBD1. Per germline, CDR1 KGHDR and CDR2 SFDVKD. The CDR3 covers 16 residues. The V and J ends lost 1 base and 3 bases, in that order; junction bases with no gene match: 2.

This chain uses TRBV3-1 (or the pseudogene TRBV3-2) with TRBJ1-6; a weak D match, TRBD1 (5 bases). The CDR3 loop spans 15 amino acids. V shed 4 bases and J shed 7 bases, with 14 bases lying between them. From germline, CDR1 is LGHDT and CDR2 YNNKEL (reference sequence). In DNA form, the CDR3 reads TGTGCCAGCAGCCTCCCTGGGGCGAGGAATTCACCCCTCCACTTT. It specifies CASSLPGARNSPLHF.

This rearrangement joins TRBV5-1 to TRBJ2-1; TRBD2 matches at 12 bases. CDR3 length equals 15 residues. V trimming: 3 bases; J trimming: 2 bases; junction bases outside the gene matches: 0. The V gene's germline CDR1 is SGHRS and CDR2 YFSETQ. The CDR3 DNA reads as TGCGCCAGCAGCTCTAGCGGGAGGGCCTACAATGAGCAGTTCTTC. This sequence encodes CASSSSGRAYNEQFF.

The J gene is TRBJ2-4, the V gene TRBV6-2 or TRBV6-3; 13 positions match TRBD2. Unmatched junction bases numbered 10, after V lost 5 bases and J lost 0 bases. The CDR3 covers 19 residues. The germline V gene has CDR1 MNHEY and CDR2 SVGEGT. The CDR3 region is CASSPRTSGRAAAKNIQYF. The CDR3 bases are TGTGCCAGCAGTCCACGGACTAGCGGGAGAGCTGCAGCCAAAAACATTCAGTACTTC.

V gene TRBV19 combines with J gene TRBJ2-1, with 8 bases that match TRBD2. The germline CDR1 and CDR2 sequences are LNHDA and SQIVND (reference sequence). CDR3 length: 11 residues. Trimming cost V 6 bases and J 9 bases; bases outside gene matches: 1. CDR3 nucleotides: TGTGCCAGTAGCGGGAGGGCTGAGCAGTTCTTC. It codes for CASSGRAEQFF.

The V gene is TRBV19, the J gene TRBJ2-4; TRBD2 agrees at 10 bases. The V gene end was trimmed by 5 bases and the J gene end by 9 bases; junction bases not matched to a gene: 1. The CDR3 length is 12 residues. Germline values: CDR1 LNHDA, CDR2 SQIVND (reference sequence). The DNA for the CDR3 is TGTGCCAGTAGTTGGACTAGCGGCATTCAGTACTTC. Protein product: CASSWTSGIQYF.

The chain couples TRBV5-1 to TRBJ2-3; 8 nucleotides line up with TRBD2. Losses at the gene ends were 4 bases for V and 6 bases for J; bases not matched to a gene: 10. This CDR3 comprises 15 residues. Looked up from germline, CDR1 is SGHRS and CDR2 is YFSETQ. The CDR3 DNA is TGCGCCAGCAGCGGGGCGGGAGCGGGAGCCGATACGCAGTATTTT. Residues: CASSGAGAGADTQYF.

The rearrangement uses TRBV5-4 and TRBJ1-2, with D perhaps TRBD1 (6 bases). The CDR3 length is 13 residues. The V and J ends lost 4 bases and 10 bases respectively, with 17 bases between them. The germline V gene has CDR1 SGHNT and CDR2 YYREEE (reference sequence). The CDR3 DNA is TGTGCCAGCAGCCTCACCGGACAGCTTTACTACACCTTC. This sequence encodes CASSLTGQLYYTF.

The genes are TRBV4-2 and TRBJ1-4, with D unresolved. CDR3 length equals 13 residues. Germline V CDR1 and CDR2: LGHNA, YNFKEQ. V shed 4 bases and J shed 4 bases, with 7 bases lying between them. The CDR3, as DNA: TGTGCCAGCAGCCCACAGAATAATGAAAAACTGTTTTTT. Encoded protein: CASSPQNNEKLFF.

The CDR3 here is CASSLGKLQGLLVTIYF. CDR3 nucleotides: TGTGCCAGCAGTTTAGGGAAGCTACAGGGCCTGTTGGTCACCATATATTTT. The chain carries TRBV28 and TRBJ1-3; D is perhaps TRBD1 (6 bases). From germline, CDR1 is MDHEN and CDR2 SYDVKM. Trimming cost V 2 bases and J 9 bases, with 23 bases left between them. The CDR3 totals 17 residues.

The rearrangement uses TRBV7-2 and TRBJ2-7; D remains unclear. V gave up 2 bases and J gave up 5 bases, with 7 bases separating them. Germline V gene sequence: CDR1 SGHTA, CDR2 FQGNSA. CDR3 size: 12 residues. CDR3 protein: CASSLFNNEQYF. CDR3 bases: TGTGCCAGCAGCTTATTTAACAACGAGCAGTACTTC.